The next 20 T cell receptor beta chains were all read from a single sample in a study of long-term antiretroviral therapy in people with HIV. The authors ran the immunoSEQ assay, v3.0, at survey level. Only in-frame clones appear in the TCRdb table, and some are missing; sequencing was by immunoSEQ multiplex PCR. Among 45,000 to 50,000 clones listed, under 90% were seen once. Sample: unsorted PBMCs, taken 0.8 years after starting antiretroviral therapy. All receptors derive from a woman between 18 and 29 years old with HIV.

The V call is TRBV7-9, the J call TRBJ2-7, with 7 bases matching TRBD2. The CDR3 has 12 amino acids. V trimming: 8 bases; J trimming: 4 bases; junction bases outside the gene matches: 5. Germline CDR1 and CDR2: SEHNR and FQNEAQ (reference sequence). The chain's CDR3 is CASGGSGYEQYF. CDR3 DNA: TGTGCCAGCGGCGGGAGCGGATACGAGCAGTACTTC.

This chain uses TRBV6-5 with TRBJ2-1; D could derive from TRBD1 or TRBD2 (5 bases each). The V and J ends lost 2 bases and 0 bases respectively, with 8 bases between them. This CDR3 comprises 15 residues. CDR1 and CDR2 (germline): MNHEY, SVGAGI. CDR3 loop: CASSYGGDSYNEQFF. In DNA form, the CDR3 reads TGTGCCAGCAGTTACGGGGGAGACTCCTACAATGAGCAGTTCTTC.

This clone was counted a few times. The chain recombines TRBV7-9 with TRBJ1-2; D uncertain. The CDR3 length is 13 residues. Germline V gene lookup returns CDR1 SEHNR and CDR2 FQNEAQ (reference sequence). The V end lost 0 bases, the J end lost 8 bases, and 10 bases lay between the germline ends. CDR3 DNA sequence: TGTGCCAGCAGCTTAGCACGGCATCGGGGCTACACCTTC. It codes for CASSLARHRGYTF.

This chain connects TRBV7-3 to TRBJ2-3; 7 bases map to TRBD2. CDR3 length: 16 amino acids. CDR1 and CDR2 (germline): SGHTA, FQGTGA. V gave up 6 bases and J gave up 5 bases; unmatched junction bases: 14. CDR3 bases: TGTGCCAGCAGTCTTAACATGGGAGGGCAGGGAGATACGCAGTATTTT. As protein: CASSLNMGGQGDTQYF.

The chain recombines TRBV9 with TRBJ2-3, with TRBD1 matching 8 bases. The CDR3 is 16 residues long. Germline values: CDR1 SGDLS, CDR2 YYNGEE. J gave up 4 bases and V 0 bases, and 7 bases lay outside the gene matches. The CDR3 is CASSVAAGGRADTQYF. CDR3 bases: TGTGCCAGCAGCGTAGCGGCAGGGGGCAGGGCAGATACGCAGTATTTT.

The genes are TRBV28 and TRBJ2-7, with TRBD2 matching over 10 bases. The V segment lost 2 bases and the J segment 4 bases; nucleotides outside the gene matches: 8. The CDR3 spans 16 residues. Germline loops: CDR1 MDHEN, CDR2 SYDVKM. CDR3 DNA: TGTGCCAGCAGTTTAATGCTAGCGGGAGATAGGTACGAGCAGTACTTC. Translated, it gives CASSLMLAGDRYEQYF. Full variable domain (outside the CDR3, taken from reference TRBV28 and TRBJ2-7): DVKVTQSSRYLVKRTGEKVFLECVQDMDHENMFWYRQDPGLGLRLIYFSYDVKMKEKGDIPEGYSVSREKKERFSLILESASTNQTSMYLCASSLMLAGDRYEQYFGPGTRLTVT.

V gene TRBV10-1 combines with J gene TRBJ1-6; D unclear. V was cut by 2 bases and J by 2 bases, with 1 base left in between. This CDR3 spans 13 amino acids. Germline V gives CDR1 WNHNN, CDR2 SYGVQD (reference sequence). The CDR3 loop is CASSEAYNSPLHF. The CDR3 DNA follows: TGCGCCAGCAGTGAGGCCTATAATTCACCCCTCCACTTT.

This chain connects TRBV27 to TRBJ2-1, with D perhaps TRBD1 or TRBD2 (5 bases each). The CDR3 runs to 14 residues. V was clipped by 2 bases and J by 3 bases, with 8 bases between them. The germline gives CDR1 MNHEY, CDR2 SMNVEV (reference sequence). This chain's CDR3 is CASSLKRGYNEQFF. The CDR3 DNA reads as TGTGCCAGCAGTTTAAAGAGGGGCTACAATGAGCAGTTCTTC.

The rearrangement joins TRBV4-3 to TRBJ2-3; D unclear. V lost 1 base and J 2 bases, leaving 4 bases between the germline ends. This CDR3 is 13 amino acids long. CDR1 and CDR2 (germline): LGHNA, YSLEER. The CDR3 loop reads CASSQVHTDTQYF. The CDR3, as DNA: TGCGCCAGCAGCCAAGTCCACACAGATACGCAGTATTTT.

The chain employs TRBV10-3 and TRBJ1-1; D possibly corresponds to TRBD1 (5 bases). Per the germline V gene, CDR1 is ENHRY and CDR2 is SYGVKD. CDR3 size: 13 residues. Trimming left V 8 bases short and J 0 bases short, with 10 bases between. DNA of the CDR3: TGTGCCATCTCGGGGGGGGTGAACACTGAAGCTTTCTTT. Amino acid sequence: CAISGGVNTEAFF.

The chain combines TRBV10-2 with TRBJ2-1; 11 bases agree with TRBD2. CDR3 length equals 18 residues. Germline assignment: CDR1 WSHSY and CDR2 SAAADI. With 2 bases clipped from V and 2 bases from J, the junction kept 8 bases outside the gene matches. CDR3 protein: CASSEAPIAGGAYNEQFF. For the CDR3, the DNA is TGCGCCAGCAGTGAGGCTCCCATAGCGGGAGGGGCCTACAATGAGCAGTTCTTC.

V gene TRBV7-8 combines with J gene TRBJ2-7, with D tentatively TRBD1 (5 bases). There are 14 residues in the CDR3. Germline assignment: CDR1 SGHVS and CDR2 FQNEAQ. Trimming removed 5 bases from V and 3 bases from J, with 14 bases in between. The chain's CDR3 is CASSIYGQGYEQYF. CDR3 DNA: TGTGCCAGCAGCATATATGGCCAGGGCTACGAGCAGTACTTC.

V and J are TRBV7-2 and TRBJ2-6; possibly TRBD1 for D (5 bases). The CDR3 loop spans 16 amino acids. The germline V gene has CDR1 SGHTA and CDR2 FQGNSA. Trimming shortened V by 1 base and J by 4 bases, and 11 bases separated the two germline ends. The CDR3 loop is CASSLDGAPGANVLTF. In DNA, the CDR3 is TGTGCCAGCAGCTTAGATGGGGCGCCCGGGGCCAACGTCCTGACTTTC.

The chain links TRBV27 to TRBJ1-1, with no clear D. CDR3 size: 15 residues. V gave up 1 base and J gave up 0 bases, with 9 bases separating them. In germline, CDR1 is MNHEY, CDR2 SMNVEV (reference sequence). The CDR3 DNA sequence: TGTGCCAGCAGTTTATATGGGCAGATGAACACTGAAGCTTTCTTT. As protein: CASSLYGQMNTEAFF.

This clone occurred once. The chain recombines TRBV5-1 with TRBJ2-5; 9 nucleotides agree with TRBD2. Germline V gene sequence: CDR1 SGHRS, CDR2 YFSETQ. Losses at the gene ends were 2 bases for V and 4 bases for J; bases not matched to a gene: 6. The length of the CDR3 is 15 residues. CDR3 bases: TGCGCCAGCAGCTTCCAGCAGCGGGAGGCAGAGACCCAGTACTTC. As protein: CASSFQQREAETQYF.

The genes are TRBV19 and TRBJ2-2, with TRBD2 matching over 11 bases. The CDR3 runs to 17 residues. From germline, CDR1 is LNHDA and CDR2 SQIVND (reference sequence). Unmatched junction bases numbered 7, after V lost 6 bases and J lost 1 base. The chain's CDR3 is CASSPLAGGLNTGELFF. Written as DNA, the CDR3 is TGTGCCAGTAGCCCTCTAGCGGGAGGCTTGAACACCGGGGAGCTGTTTTTT.

This clone is a singleton in its sample. This chain uses TRBV19 with TRBJ1-5, with D unclear. Between the trimmed V and J ends, which lost 2 bases and 0 bases, there was a span of 11 bases. The CDR3 is made up of 16 amino acids. The germline V gene has CDR1 LNHDA and CDR2 SQIVND (reference sequence). The CDR3 DNA is TGTGCCAGTAGTATACAGTCAGGTCATAGCAATCAGCCCCAGCATTTT. This encodes CASSIQSGHSNQPQHF.

The rearrangement uses TRBV28 and TRBJ1-1; no reliable D call. Per germline, CDR1 MDHEN and CDR2 SYDVKM. V lost 2 bases and J lost 0, with 13 bases in between. The CDR3 loop spans 16 amino acids. In DNA form, the CDR3 reads TGTGCCAGCAGTTTAGCACAAATAGGGATGAACACTGAAGCTTTCTTT. This encodes CASSLAQIGMNTEAFF.

This chain uses TRBV6-5 with TRBJ2-1; D gene ambiguous. In germline, CDR1 is MNHEY, CDR2 SVGAGI. V lost 6 bases to trimming and J lost 8 bases, with 14 bases between them. This CDR3 spans 13 amino acids. The CDR3 DNA follows: TGTGCCAGCAGCGCCGGAGCGCCGTATGAGCAGTTCTTC. It encodes CASSAGAPYEQFF.

The chain links TRBV7-2 to TRBJ2-7, with D unresolved. The CDR3 is 13 residues long. V lost 5 bases and J 4 bases, leaving 12 bases between the germline ends. Germline loops: CDR1 SGHTA, CDR2 FQGNSA. CDR3 sequence reads: CASSPPGPYEQYF. CDR3 DNA: TGTGCCAGCAGCCCCCCGGGTCCTTACGAGCAGTACTTC.